One and the same sample provided the 25 T cell receptor beta chains below, sequenced in a study of cytomegalovirus exposure and HLA in healthy donors. A multiplex PCR was run with 60 Vbeta primers and 13 Jbeta primers. Here immunoSEQ multiplex PCR was the method, and the copy in TCRdb shows in-frame clones only, minus some. The sample gives around 150,000 clones, 80% to 85% of which show up once; under 2% is in the top ten. Material for sequencing was PBMCs. These receptors were obtained from a young woman in good health and CMV-seronegative.

This chain joins TRBV30 and TRBJ2-1; TRBD2 matches at 9 bases. The trim removed 7 bases at V and 7 bases at J, leaving 14 bases unmatched. The CDR3 is 15 amino acids. CDR1 is GTSNPN, CDR2 SVGIG, per germline (reference sequence). The CDR3 spells CASAPGLAGPNEQFF. The CDR3 DNA reads TGTGCCTCCGCCCCCGGGCTAGCGGGGCCGAATGAGCAGTTCTTC.

J is TRBJ1-2 and V is TRBV11-1; unclear D gene. V lost 1 base and J lost 2, with 8 bases in between. CDR1 is SGHAT, CDR2 FQDESV, per germline (reference sequence). The CDR3 is 14 residues long. CDR3 sequence reads: CASSLGGGNYGYTF. The CDR3 nucleotides are TGTGCCAGCAGCTTAGGCGGCGGGAACTATGGCTACACCTTC.

The J gene is TRBJ1-1, the V gene TRBV18; TRBD1 might be the D (5 bases). Germline V CDR1 and CDR2: KGHSH, LQKENI. The CDR3 runs 15 residues. V lost 2 bases and J 0 bases, leaving 10 bases between the germline ends. CDR3 region: CASSPTGGMNTEAFF. The CDR3 nucleotides are TGTGCCAGCTCACCAACCGGGGGGATGAACACTGAAGCTTTCTTT. Complete variable domain (other parts from reference TRBV18 and TRBJ1-1): NAGVMQNPRHLVRRRGQEARLRCSPMKGHSHVYWYRQLPEEGLKFMVYLQKENIIDESGMPKERFSAEFPKEGPSILRIQQVVRGDSAAYFCASSPTGGMNTEAFFGQGTRLTVV.

The chain carries TRBV5-1 and TRBJ2-5, with a tentative D call TRBD2 (6 bases). V was clipped by 4 bases and J by 2 bases, with 9 bases between them. The length of the CDR3 is 13 residues. Germline CDR1 and CDR2: SGHRS and YFSETQ. The CDR3 spells CASSRLAQETQYF. CDR3 coding DNA: TGCGCCAGCAGCAGGCTAGCGCAAGAGACCCAGTACTTC.

The chain has TRBV30 and TRBJ2-7; D might be TRBD2 (7 bases). V was clipped by 5 bases and J by 3 bases, with 11 bases between them. CDR1 is GTSNPN and CDR2 is SVGIG in the germline V gene (reference sequence). The CDR3 is 12 amino acids. CDR3 sequence (DNA): TGTGCCTGGGGGGGCGGGGGCTACGAGCAGTACTTC. Amino acids: CAWGGGGYEQYF.

This clone has only a few counts. This chain links TRBV19 with TRBJ2-1; the match to TRBD2 covers 8 bases. From germline, CDR1 is LNHDA and CDR2 SQIVND (reference sequence). The CDR3 is 16 residues long. V lost 7 bases to trimming and J lost 7 bases; unmatched junction nucleotides: 15. CDR3: CASTESSSGGWNEQFF. DNA of the CDR3: TGTGCCAGTACTGAGTCGTCCAGCGGGGGTTGGAATGAGCAGTTCTTC.

The V call is TRBV11-2, the J call TRBJ2-5; D gene ambiguous. Looked up from germline, CDR1 is SGHAT and CDR2 is FQNNGV. Trimming took 5 bases from V and 3 from J, leaving 16 bases between them. The CDR3 consists of 15 residues. The CDR3 coding sequence is TGTGCCAGCAGCACCACCCCCAGCAGGAAAGAGACCCAGTACTTC. As protein: CASSTTPSRKETQYF. The full variable domain, completed using reference TRBV11-2 and TRBJ2-5, is EAGVAQSPRYKIIEKRQSVAFWCNPISGHATLYWYQQILGQGPKLLIQFQNNGVVDDSQLPKDRFSAERLKGVDSTLKIQPAKLEDSAVYLCASSTTPSRKETQYFGPGTRLLVL.

The table lists this clone with a few counts. The chain has TRBV9 and TRBJ1-2, with a tentative D call TRBD1 (5 bases). Germline CDR1 reads SGDLS; CDR2 reads YYNGEE. This CDR3 has 14 residues. V was trimmed by 3 bases and J by 5 bases, leaving 14 bases between them. CDR3 in amino acids: CASSEALGEYGYTF. The CDR3 DNA is TGTGCCAGCAGCGAGGCCTTAGGGGAATATGGCTACACCTTC.

The chain has TRBV6-4 and TRBJ2-3, with 10 positions matching TRBD2. CDR3 length equals 15 residues. With V trimmed by 6 bases and J by 2 bases, 5 bases remained unmatched. Germline V gene sequence: CDR1 MRHNA, CDR2 SNTAGT. CDR3 in amino acids: CASSSLAGSTDTQYF. Here the CDR3 DNA reads TGTGCCAGCAGCTCACTAGCGGGGTCCACAGATACGCAGTATTTT.

This clone was seen more than once but under ten times. Here the CDR3 DNA reads TGCGCCAGCAGCCAAGTCATGGGGCGGTCAAGTGGCTACACCTTC. Its protein is CASSQVMGRSSGYTF. This rearrangement joins TRBV4-1 to TRBJ1-2, with D tentatively TRBD1 (5 bases). Trimming shortened V by 1 base and J by 7 bases, and 16 bases separated the two germline ends. The germline gives CDR1 MGHRA, CDR2 YSYEKL. This CDR3 has 15 amino acids.

V gene TRBV13 combines with J gene TRBJ2-1; the D gene is possibly TRBD1 (5 bases). V was cut by 5 bases and J by 10 bases, with 9 bases left in between. CDR1 and CDR2 (germline): PRHDT, FYEKMQ (reference sequence). This CDR3 contains 11 residues. The CDR3 protein is CASSTQGEQFF. The CDR3, as DNA: TGTGCCAGCAGCACCCAGGGCGAGCAGTTCTTC.

This chain connects TRBV6-5 to TRBJ2-2; D ambiguous. The germline gives CDR1 MNHEY, CDR2 SVGAGI. There are 14 residues in the CDR3. Trimming left V 6 bases short and J 2 bases short, with 10 bases between. In DNA, the CDR3 is TGTGCCAGCAGGAATCCCAGTAACACCGGGGAGCTGTTTTTT. It yields the protein CASRNPSNTGELFF.

V gene TRBV5-1 combines with J gene TRBJ1-6; 9 bases agree with TRBD1. Germline trimming cut 1 base from V and 7 bases from J; bases unmatched to any gene: 9. This CDR3 has 17 residues. The germline V gene encodes CDR1 SGHRS and CDR2 YFSETQ. In DNA, the CDR3 is TGCGCCAGCAGCTTGACGGGACAGGGATCCGGGAATTCACCCCTCCACTTT. Residues: CASSLTGQGSGNSPLHF.

The table lists this clone with a count of one. The rearrangement joins TRBV7-8 to TRBJ2-1, with 7 bases matching TRBD2. The CDR3 loop spans 15 amino acids. The V gene end was trimmed by 5 bases and the J gene end by 2 bases; junction bases not matched to a gene: 6. CDR1 and CDR2 (germline): SGHVS, FQNEAQ. CDR3 DNA sequence: TGTGCCAGCAGCCGGGGGGTACGGCCCTACAATGAGCAGTTCTTC. Translating it yields CASSRGVRPYNEQFF.

This clone showed up just a few times. CDR3 sequence (DNA): TGTGCCAGCAGCGCCACAGGATACGGTCGCTACGAGCAGTACTTC. Amino acid sequence: CASSATGYGRYEQYF. The V call is TRBV9, the J call TRBJ2-7; tentative D call: TRBD1 (5 bases). V was trimmed by 3 bases and J by 3 bases, leaving 16 bases between them. CDR1 and CDR2 (germline): SGDLS, YYNGEE. The CDR3 totals 15 residues.

The rearrangement joins TRBV10-1 to TRBJ2-7; D remains ambiguous. V lost 5 bases, J lost 2 bases, and 7 bases lay in between. Germline-derived CDR1 and CDR2 are WNHNN and SYGVQD (reference sequence). The CDR3 consists of 12 residues. The CDR3 loop is CASSTPAYEQYF. For the CDR3, the DNA is TGCGCCAGCAGTACTCCCGCCTACGAGCAGTACTTC.

The chain recombines TRBV7-2 with TRBJ2-5, with 9 bases lining up with TRBD2. There are 15 residues in the CDR3. Germline CDR1 reads SGHTA; CDR2 reads FQGNSA. After removal of 4 bases from V and 3 bases from J, the junction contained 6 bases not matched to a gene. This CDR3 is CASSWRGGAEETQYF. Here the CDR3 DNA reads TGTGCCAGCAGCTGGCGGGGGGGCGCCGAAGAGACCCAGTACTTC.

About this clone itself: Other DNA sequences in this sample translate to the same CDR3. The chain recombines TRBV6-5 with TRBJ1-5; D gene unclear. The germline V gene has CDR1 MNHEY and CDR2 SVGAGI. The CDR3 loop spans 14 amino acids. Trimming removed 0 bases at V and 7 bases at J, with 10 bases between. CDR3 in amino acids: CASSYSGGRQPQHF. The CDR3 coding sequence is TGTGCCAGCAGTTACTCCGGAGGGAGGCAGCCCCAGCATTTT.

The rearrangement uses TRBV18 and TRBJ1-2; D gene uncertain. The germline CDR1 and CDR2 sequences are KGHSH and LQKENI. This CDR3 spans 15 amino acids. With 4 bases removed from V and 4 bases from J, the gap between germline ends came to 16 bases. The CDR3 spells CASSLSQEGSYGYTF. CDR3 in DNA: TGTGCCAGCTCACTATCCCAGGAGGGCTCCTATGGCTACACCTTC.

This chain connects TRBV19 to TRBJ1-2; the match to TRBD1 covers 8 bases. CDR3 length: 15 amino acids. CDR1 is LNHDA, CDR2 SQIVND, per germline (reference sequence). V dropped 5 bases and J dropped 2; count of bases not matched to a gene: 7. The CDR3 loop reads CASSLPGQENYGYTF. In DNA form, the CDR3 reads TGTGCCAGTAGTCTGCCGGGACAGGAAAACTATGGCTACACCTTC.

CDR3 DNA: TGTGCCAGCAGCTTAGTCTGGCGGACAGAAGAGACCCAGTACTTC. This sequence encodes CASSLVWRTEETQYF. This chain connects TRBV7-6 to TRBJ2-5, with D possibly TRBD1 on 6 matching bases. From germline, CDR1 is SGHVS and CDR2 FNYEAQ. Trimming took 1 base from V and 3 from J, leaving 12 bases between them. This CDR3 spans 15 amino acids.

Of note for this clone: At one end, the junction sequence differs from germline, possibly due to a read error. The V call is TRBV5-1, the J call TRBJ2-4; TRBD2 aligns across 11 bases. Germline CDR1 is SGHRS and CDR2 is YFSETQ. The length of the CDR3 is 20 residues. This chain's CDR3 is CASSITTSGGYLLAKNSQYF. In DNA, the CDR3 is TGCGCCAGCAGCATTACCACTAGCGGGGGTTACTTACTAGCCAAAAACAGTCAGTACTTC.

This clone has only a few counts. The chain combines TRBV10-3 with TRBJ1-2; 10 bases are a match to TRBD1. Germline V gene lookup returns CDR1 ENHRY and CDR2 SYGVKD. The V and J ends lost 6 bases and 6 bases, in that order; junction bases with no gene match: 10. The CDR3 is made up of 15 amino acids. The DNA for the CDR3 is TGTGCCATCAGGCCGGGACAGGGGAAGGTACATGGCTACACCTTC. It translates to CAIRPGQGKVHGYTF.

This clone was found a few times. V and J are TRBV6-1 and TRBJ1-4, with a possible D match to TRBD1 (6 bases). Trimming removed 7 bases at V and 11 bases at J, with 20 bases between. This CDR3 has 14 residues. CDR1 MNHNS and CDR2 SASEGT come from the germline V gene. As DNA, the CDR3 is TGTGCCAGCATGGATGGGGGTAGGGGGAAGAAACTGTTTTTT. Protein product: CASMDGGRGKKLFF.

The chain couples TRBV5-1 to TRBJ1-1, with 8 bases that match TRBD1. V lost 1 base to trimming and J lost 11 bases; unmatched junction nucleotides: 13. CDR3 size: 15 residues. In germline, CDR1 is SGHRS, CDR2 YFSETQ. The CDR3 reads CASSLMVSQGAEAFF. As DNA, the CDR3 is TGCGCCAGCAGCTTGATGGTTTCGCAGGGGGCGGAGGCTTTCTTT.